The sequence of this T cell receptor (beta chain) was determined in a study of T-cell memory formation after mild COVID-19. Study-level information: Across donors, TCR clusters were largely donor specific.

Employing constant-segment primers, 5'RACE generated TCR alpha and TCR beta cDNA libraries bearing sample barcodes and UMIs. One entry per CDR3 protein results from TCRdb running MiXCR on the 5' RACE reads. The profile covers a few hundred thousand distinct CDR3 sequences, with about 20% appearing a single time and under 8.5% taken by the ten largest. This clonotype has a handful of counts. Its antigen is undetermined. The germline CDR1 and CDR2 sequences are MNHEY and SMNVEV (reference sequence). CDR3 size: 13 residues. Trimming removed 8 bases from V and 1 base from J, with 11 bases in between. Whole-study results and caveats: CM and EM subsets held most contracting CD4+ clones; EMRA held CD8+ ones.

The sequence derives from an adult woman who had mild COVID-19 (a few samples of this study predate the infection). Cell type and time point are not known. Sequenced material: PBMCs or a T cell subset sorted from them (not recorded which). The V and J genes are TRBV27 and TRBJ1-1, with D unclear. The CDR3 spells CASGPWANTEAFF. DNA for the CDR3: TGTGCCAGCGGCCCTTGGGCGAACACTGAAGCTTTCTTT.